This TCR beta chain is from a study of cytomegalovirus exposure and HLA in healthy donors. Whole-study context: There were several hundred genotyped donors. Of these, 75% to 90% fell in the genetic ancestry cluster associated with self-reported Caucasian donors.

A multiplex PCR was run with 60 Vbeta primers and 13 Jbeta primers. Clones were read by immunoSEQ multiplex PCR, and TCRdb kept only the in-frame ones, dropping some. The sample lists approximately 190,000 clones; about 84% were seen once. This CDR3 is built from 14 residues. V lost 6 bases to trimming and J lost 1 base; unmatched junction nucleotides: 5. The germline gives CDR1 MNHEY, CDR2 SVGAGI. This chain uses TRBV6-5 with TRBJ2-7; TRBD1 agrees at 8 bases. This sequence was found in a man aged 45-65 years in good health and CMV-seronegative. The sequenced sample consisted of PBMCs. The CDR3, as DNA: TGTGCCAGCAGGCTCGGACAGGGTTCCTACGAGCAGTACTTC. Translation: CASRLGQGSYEQYF.